This passage covers 8 T cell receptor beta chains from one sample sequenced in a study of blood T cell repertoires in COVID-19. Here immunoSEQ multiplex PCR was the method, and the copy in TCRdb shows in-frame clones only, minus some. Of more than 150,000 clones in the sample, 80% to 90% were seen once. Sequenced: peripheral blood. The receptor source for this set is a man between 65 and 85 years old with active or convalescent COVID-19.

This rearrangement joins TRBV11-2 to TRBJ2-5, with 9 positions matching TRBD2. The CDR3 runs to 14 residues. V shed 6 bases and J 3 bases; nucleotides not matched to a gene: 5. Germline-derived CDR1 and CDR2 are SGHAT and FQNNGV. CDR3 coding DNA: TGTGCCAGCAGGACAGCGGGGGGCAAAGAGACCCAGTACTTC. It codes for CASRTAGGKETQYF.

This rearrangement joins TRBV6-4 to TRBJ1-2; D may be TRBD1 (6 bases). Looked up from germline, CDR1 is MRHNA and CDR2 is SNTAGT. CDR3 length: 15 residues. V was shortened by 5 bases and J by 4 bases, with 17 bases between the two germline ends. The CDR3: CASSPTGYFSYGYTF. CDR3 coding DNA: TGTGCCAGCAGTCCTACAGGGTATTTCAGCTATGGCTACACCTTC.

The chain is built from TRBV7-8 and TRBJ1-1, with 10 nucleotides matching TRBD1. V was pared by 4 bases and J by 4 bases, with 6 bases of the junction left unmatched. The CDR3 totals 15 residues. Germline assignment: CDR1 SGHVS and CDR2 FQNEAQ. CDR3 sequence: CASSSGQGFGTEAFF. As DNA, the CDR3 is TGTGCCAGCAGCTCGGGACAGGGGTTCGGCACTGAAGCTTTCTTT.

V and J are TRBV18 and TRBJ2-5; 10 nucleotides align to TRBD2. With V trimmed by 3 bases and J by 3 bases, 4 bases remained unmatched. Germline loops: CDR1 KGHSH, CDR2 LQKENI. The CDR3 totals 15 residues. The CDR3 protein is CASSPGTSAKETQYF. The CDR3 DNA sequence: TGTGCCAGCTCACCGGGGACTAGCGCGAAAGAGACCCAGTACTTC.

The chain combines TRBV7-9 with TRBJ1-4; D might be TRBD1 (5 bases). Between the trimmed V and J ends, which lost 3 bases and 3 bases, there was a span of 11 bases. CDR1 and CDR2 (germline): SEHNR, FQNEAQ (reference sequence). The CDR3 spans 15 residues. In DNA form, the CDR3 reads TGTGCCAGCAGCTTTAAAGGGGAGGCTAATGAAAAACTGTTTTTT. Its translation is CASSFKGEANEKLFF.

The chain combines TRBV4-3 with TRBJ1-2, with D unclear. There are 15 residues in the CDR3. Germline CDR1 LGHNA, CDR2 YSLEER. Trimming took off 3 bases at V and 0 bases at J, with 11 bases between the two ends. This CDR3 reads CASSHRMGPNYGYTF. For the CDR3, the DNA is TGCGCCAGCAGCCACCGTATGGGCCCTAACTATGGCTACACCTTC.

Turning to this clone: An end of the junction differs from the germline gene, which may be a read error. This chain joins TRBV9 and TRBJ2-5; 8 positions agree with TRBD2. The CDR3 runs to 12 residues. Germline values: CDR1 SGDLS, CDR2 YYNGEE. The chain's CDR3 is CASGGGQGTQYF. CDR3 DNA sequence: TGTGCCTCGGGGGGGGGCCAAGGGACCCAGTACTTC.

V gene TRBV27 combines with J gene TRBJ2-1; D is undetermined. Trimming took off 4 bases at V and 3 bases at J, with 7 bases between the two ends. CDR3 length: 13 residues. Germline lookup yields CDR1 MNHEY and CDR2 SMNVEV (reference sequence). In DNA form, the CDR3 reads TGTGCCAGCAGTTCGACTTTCTACAATGAGCAGTTCTTC. Protein sequence: CASSSTFYNEQFF.